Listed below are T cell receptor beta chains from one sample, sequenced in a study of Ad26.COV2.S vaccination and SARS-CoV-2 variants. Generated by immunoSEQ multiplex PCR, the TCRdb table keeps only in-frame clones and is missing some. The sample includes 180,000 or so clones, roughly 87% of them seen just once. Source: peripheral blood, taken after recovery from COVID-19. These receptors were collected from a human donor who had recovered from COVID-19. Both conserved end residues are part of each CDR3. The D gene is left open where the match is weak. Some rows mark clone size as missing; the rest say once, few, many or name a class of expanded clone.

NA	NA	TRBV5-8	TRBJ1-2	CASSLNRDDGYTF	TGTGCCAGCAGCCTTAACCGGGACGACGGCTACACCTTC
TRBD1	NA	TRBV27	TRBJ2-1	CASSFIGQAYPKQFF	TGTGCCAGCAGTTTTATTGGACAGGCATATCCTAAGCAGTTCTTC
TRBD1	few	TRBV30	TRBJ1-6	CAWSTGTESYNSPLHF	TGTGCCTGGAGTACTGGGACAGAGAGTTATAATTCACCCCTCCACTTT
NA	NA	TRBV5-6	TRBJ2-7	CASSLTLKYEQYF	TGTGCCAGCAGCTTAACCCTGAAGTACGAGCAGTACTTC
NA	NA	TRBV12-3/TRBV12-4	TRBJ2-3	CASRDGKTDTQYF	TGTGCCAGCCGGGACGGGAAGACAGATACGCAGTATTTT
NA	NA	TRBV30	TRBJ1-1	CAWSLGTIEAFF	TGTGCCTGGAGTCTCGGGACAATTGAAGCTTTCTTT
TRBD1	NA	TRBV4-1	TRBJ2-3	CASSQEGGTQYF	TGCGCCAGCAGCCAAGAAGGGGGCACGCAGTATTTT
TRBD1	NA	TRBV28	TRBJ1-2	CASSPQDRGPYGYTF	TGTGCCAGCAGTCCCCAGGACAGGGGGCCCTATGGCTACACCTTC
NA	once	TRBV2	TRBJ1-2	CASSEGGGGYGYTF	TGTGCCAGCAGTGAAGGGGGGGGTGGCTATGGCTACACCTTC
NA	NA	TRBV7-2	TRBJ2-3	CASSLAWGGSSTDTQYF	TGTGCCAGCAGCTTAGCGTGGGGCGGGTCTAGCACAGATACGCAGTATTTT
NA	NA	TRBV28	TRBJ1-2	CASGLKAYGYTF	TGTGCCAGCGGGCTCAAGGCCTATGGCTACACCTTC
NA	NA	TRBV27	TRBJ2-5	CASSFLTRRETQYF	TGTGCCAGCAGTTTCTTGACTAGGAGAGAGACCCAGTACTTC
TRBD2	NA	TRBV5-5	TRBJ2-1	CASSPGLALYNEQFF	TGTGCCAGCAGCCCGGGACTAGCGCTATACAATGAGCAGTTCTTC
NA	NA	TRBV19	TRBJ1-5	CAANQGNSNQPQHF	TGTGCCGCAAATCAGGGGAATAGCAATCAGCCCCAGCATTTT
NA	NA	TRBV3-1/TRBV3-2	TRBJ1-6	CASSLHNSPLHF	TGTGCCAGCAGCCTTCATAATTCACCCCTCCACTTT
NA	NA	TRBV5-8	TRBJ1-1	CASSLFNTEAFF	TGTGCCAGCAGCTTGTTCAACACTGAAGCTTTCTTT
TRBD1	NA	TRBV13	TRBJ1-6	CASSSNGQGGDSPLHF	TGTGCCAGCAGCTCCAATGGACAGGGAGGGGATTCACCCCTCCACTTT
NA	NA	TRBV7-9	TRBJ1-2	CASSFGQSYGYTF	TGTGCCAGCAGCTTTGGGCAAAGCTATGGCTACACCTTC
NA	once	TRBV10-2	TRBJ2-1	CASSESTLDEQFF	TGCGCCAGCAGTGAGTCCACTCTTGATGAGCAGTTCTTC
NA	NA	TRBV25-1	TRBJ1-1	CASSETGMNTEAFF	TGTGCCAGCAGTGAAACAGGGATGAACACTGAAGCTTTCTTT
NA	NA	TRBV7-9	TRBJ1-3	CASSSLRTPEPSGNTIYF	TGTGCCAGCAGCTCCCTTCGGACACCCGAACCCTCTGGAAACACCATATATTTT
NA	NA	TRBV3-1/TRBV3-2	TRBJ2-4	CASSQAILAKNIQYF	TGTGCCAGCAGCCAAGCCATCTTAGCCAAAAACATTCAGTACTTC
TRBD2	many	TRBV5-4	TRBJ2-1	CASSRVGRGEYNEQFF	TGTGCCAGCAGCCGAGTGGGGCGGGGGGAATACAATGAGCAGTTCTTC
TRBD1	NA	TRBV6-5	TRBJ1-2	CASNLWDRGYTF	TGTGCCAGCAACCTCTGGGACAGGGGCTACACCTTC
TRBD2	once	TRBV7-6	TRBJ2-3	CASSGAGKRRDTQYF	TGTGCCAGCAGCGGAGCGGGGAAAAGACGAGATACGCAGTATTTT
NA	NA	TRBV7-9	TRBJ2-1	CASIPLIPLNTNEQFF	TGTGCCAGCATCCCTCTTATCCCCCTTAATACAAATGAGCAGTTCTTC
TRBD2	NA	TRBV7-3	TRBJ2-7	CASSLTGLAGGSYEQYF	TGTGCCAGCAGCTTAACGGGACTAGCGGGGGGCTCCTACGAGCAGTACTTC
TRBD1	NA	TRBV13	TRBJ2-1	CASSRTGWYNEQFF	TGTGCCAGCAGCCGGACAGGGTGGTACAATGAGCAGTTCTTC
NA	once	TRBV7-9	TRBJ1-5	CASSFGHPGQPQHF	TGTGCCAGCAGCTTCGGACACCCCGGACAGCCCCAGCATTTT
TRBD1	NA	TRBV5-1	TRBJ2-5	CASSLGTGGEETQYF	TGCGCCAGCAGCTTGGGGACAGGGGGCGAGGAGACCCAGTACTTC
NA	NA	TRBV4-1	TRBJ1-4	CASSQEGRGKSEKLFF	TGCGCCAGCAGCCAAGAGGGAAGGGGAAAGAGCGAAAAACTGTTTTTT
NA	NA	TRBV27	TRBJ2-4	CASSLSWGQENIQYF	TGTGCCAGCAGTTTAAGCTGGGGCCAAGAAAACATTCAGTACTTC
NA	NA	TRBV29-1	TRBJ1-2	CSVGQIYNYGYTF	TGCAGCGTTGGACAGATTTATAACTATGGCTACACCTTC
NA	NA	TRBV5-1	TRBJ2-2	CASSFQAGLFMTGELFF	TGCGCCAGCAGCTTTCAGGCAGGACTCTTCATGACCGGGGAGCTGTTTTTT
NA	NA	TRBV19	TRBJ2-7	CASSAGQIYEQYF	TGTGCCAGTAGTGCGGGACAGATCTACGAGCAGTACTTC
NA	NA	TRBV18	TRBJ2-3	CASSPQELSDTQYF	TGTGCCAGCTCACCTCAAGAATTGTCAGATACGCAGTATTTT
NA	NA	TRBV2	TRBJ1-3	CASSLKYSSGNTIYF	TGTGCCAGCAGTCTAAAGTATTCCTCTGGAAACACCATATATTTT
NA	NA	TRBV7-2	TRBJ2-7	CASSLGGVGEQYF	TGTGCCAGCAGCTTAGGAGGGGTGGGGGAGCAGTACTTC
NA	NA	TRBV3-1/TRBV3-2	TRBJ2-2	CASSQRTTGELFF	TGTGCCAGCAGCCAAAGGACCACCGGGGAGCTGTTTTTT
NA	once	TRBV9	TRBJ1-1	CASSVSMNSEAFF	TGTGCCAGCAGCGTCTCCATGAATTCTGAAGCTTTCTTT
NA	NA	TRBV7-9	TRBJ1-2	CASIPTDGLDGYTF	TGTGCCAGCATACCAACTGACGGGTTGGATGGCTACACCTTC
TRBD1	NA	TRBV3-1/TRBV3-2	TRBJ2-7	CASSLPDRVYEQYF	TGTGCCAGCAGCCTCCCGGACAGGGTCTACGAGCAGTACTTC
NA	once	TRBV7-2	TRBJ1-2	CASSHTRVGVKGYTF	TGTGCCAGCAGCCATACCCGTGTGGGGGTGAAGGGCTACACCTTC
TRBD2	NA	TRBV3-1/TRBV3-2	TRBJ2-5	CASSQKGAGGLETQYF	TGTGCCAGCAGCCAAAAGGGAGCGGGGGGGCTAGAGACCCAGTACTTC
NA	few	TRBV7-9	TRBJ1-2	CASSLSGSANYGYTF	TGTGCCAGCAGCTTATCCGGCTCGGCTAACTATGGCTACACCTTC
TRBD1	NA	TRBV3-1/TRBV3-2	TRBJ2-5	CASSQGGQGDF	TGTGCCAGCAGCCAAGGGGGACAGGGGGACTTC
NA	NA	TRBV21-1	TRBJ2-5	CASPEAGGPETQYF	TGTGCCAGCCCGGAAGCGGGGGGGCCGGAGACCCAGTACTTC
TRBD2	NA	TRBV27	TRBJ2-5	CASSLWGGETQYF	TGTGCCAGCAGTCTCTGGGGGGGAGAGACCCAGTACTTC
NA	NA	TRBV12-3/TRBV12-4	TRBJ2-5	CASSRIRETQYF	TGTGCCAGCAGCCGTATCCGAGAGACCCAGTACTTC
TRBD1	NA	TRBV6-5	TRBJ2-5	CASSYISGGQETQYF	TGTGCCAGCAGTTACATTTCAGGGGGACAAGAGACCCAGTACTTC